This TCR beta chain was sequenced for a study of blood T cell repertoires in COVID-19. Whole-study context: T cells, B-cell-depleted T cells, or PBMCs provided the cDNA or gDNA that served as material.

Assay: immunoSEQ multiplex PCR; the TCRdb copy retains only in-frame clones and omits some. The table lists fewer than 150,000 clones, around 80% of them singletons, with over 7.5% in the top ten. V shed 4 bases, J shed 2 bases, and the junction held 8 bases outside the gene matches. Per the germline V gene, CDR1 is SGHDN and CDR2 is FVKESK. The CDR3 runs 15 residues. This receptor was identified in a woman of 80 years or more in a cohort sampled during active or convalescent COVID-19. The specimen sequenced was peripheral blood. The V and J genes are TRBV14 and TRBJ2-7, with 7 bases that match TRBD2. CDR3 sequence (DNA): TGTGCCAGCAGCCCCAGAAGTGGGACTACCTACGAGCAGTACTTC. It encodes CASSPRSGTTYEQYF.